These 11 T cell receptor beta chains share one sample of origin, sequenced in a study of blood T cell repertoires in COVID-19 (dated by TCRdb to between 2020 and 2021). Receptor libraries were prepared by the immunoSEQ multiplex PCR assay. Sourced from immuneACCESS, this table was stored by TCRdb with only in-frame sequences that have V and J called. A share of the clones is absent; for the studies checked, an unresolved V gene accounts for under half, and the remainder has no known explanation. Counted in this sample were approximately 120,000 clones; roughly 75% of them appeared once. The leading ten clones occupy roughly 4% of the sample. The sample comprised peripheral blood. The receptors were sampled from a human donor in a cohort sampled during active or convalescent COVID-19.

The chain joins TRBV19 to TRBJ1-2, with D perhaps matching TRBD1 (5 bases). The V gene's germline CDR1 is LNHDA and CDR2 SQIVND (reference sequence). Trimming shortened V by 4 bases and J by 0 bases, and 9 bases separated the two germline ends. This CDR3 region has 14 residues. CDR3 amino acids: CASSTRGSNYGYTF. CDR3 sequence (DNA): TGTGCCAGTAGTACCCGGGGGTCTAACTATGGCTACACCTTC.

J is TRBJ1-4 and V is TRBV19; TRBD1 agrees at 10 bases. The CDR3 is made up of 15 amino acids. The V and J ends lost 5 bases and 5 bases, in that order; junction bases with no gene match: 5. In germline, CDR1 is LNHDA, CDR2 SQIVND (reference sequence). CDR3 DNA: TGTGCCAGTAGTCCCCGGACAGGGGGGAATGAAAAACTGTTTTTT. Its translation is CASSPRTGGNEKLFF.

This rearrangement joins TRBV4-1 to TRBJ2-7; 8 bases align to TRBD1. The CDR3 covers 16 residues. Germline CDR1 MGHRA, CDR2 YSYEKL. V dropped 0 bases and J dropped 4; count of bases not matched to a gene: 8. The CDR3 coding sequence is TGCGCCAGCAGCCAAGACCCGGCAGGGGGCATATACGAGCAGTACTTC. Its protein is CASSQDPAGGIYEQYF.

This chain joins TRBV5-1 and TRBJ1-1, with a possible D match to TRBD1 (5 bases). V was cut by 4 bases and J by 1 base, with 11 bases left in between. The CDR3 is 14 residues long. Germline V lookup: CDR1 SGHRS, CDR2 YFSETQ. CDR3 nucleotides: TGCGCCAGCAGCGCCGTACAGGCGAACACTGAAGCTTTCTTT. It specifies CASSAVQANTEAFF.

The chain combines TRBV29-1 with TRBJ2-7; D might be TRBD1 (6 bases). Trimming took off 6 bases at V and 3 bases at J, with 15 bases between the two ends. This CDR3 is built from 13 residues. CDR1 is SQVTM and CDR2 is ANQGSEA in the germline V gene. Here the CDR3 reads CSVGNGQYYEQYF. The CDR3 DNA reads TGCAGCGTCGGCAATGGACAGTACTACGAGCAGTACTTC.

This clone is a singleton in its sample. V and J are TRBV2 and TRBJ2-7; 7 bases agree with TRBD1. The CDR3 is 13 residues long. Germline V gene data show CDR1 as SNHLY and CDR2 as FYNNEI. The junction had 7 bases not matched to a gene; V was cut back by 8 bases and J by 3 bases. CDR3 sequence: CASFFRDSYEQYF. In DNA, the CDR3 is TGTGCCAGCTTTTTCCGGGACAGCTACGAGCAGTACTTC.

CDR3 amino acids: CASSIGQGGYRTDTQYF. The CDR3 nucleotides read TGTGCCAGTTCAATCGGACAGGGAGGGTACCGCACAGATACGCAGTATTTT. The chain is built from TRBV19 and TRBJ2-3, with D maybe TRBD1 (8 bases). The germline V and J ends were trimmed by 8 bases and 1 base, with 22 bases remaining between them. The germline V gene encodes CDR1 LNHDA and CDR2 SQIVND (reference sequence). The CDR3 totals 17 residues.

V and J are TRBV19 and TRBJ1-5; TRBD1 aligns across 7 bases. The CDR3 contains 14 residues. Germline CDR1 LNHDA, CDR2 SQIVND (reference sequence). The V gene end was trimmed by 3 bases and the J gene end by 7 bases; junction bases not matched to a gene: 6. The CDR3 loop is CASSIKTGWQPQHF. CDR3 coding DNA: TGTGCCAGTAGTATCAAGACAGGGTGGCAGCCCCAGCATTTT.

This clone showed up just once. The chain recombines TRBV4-3 with TRBJ2-7; 8 bases agree with TRBD2. Germline assignment: CDR1 LGHNA and CDR2 YSLEER. V was pared by 1 base and J by 3 bases, with 5 bases of the junction left unmatched. The CDR3 runs to 15 residues. For the CDR3, the DNA is TGCGCCAGCAGCCAAGTACGCGGGGGGAGCTACGAGCAGTACTTC. It codes for CASSQVRGGSYEQYF.

The chain couples TRBV3-1 (or the pseudogene TRBV3-2) to TRBJ2-5; D perhaps matches TRBD2 (6 bases). This CDR3 comprises 13 residues. From germline, CDR1 is LGHDT and CDR2 YNNKEL (reference sequence). V dropped 4 bases and J dropped 4 bases, with 10 bases sitting between them. CDR3: CASSLRDLETQYF. The CDR3 nucleotides are TGTGCCAGCAGCCTTCGGGACTTAGAGACCCAGTACTTC.

This chain connects TRBV19 to TRBJ2-1; 8 bases map to TRBD2. The V gene end was trimmed by 1 base and the J gene end by 7 bases; junction bases not matched to a gene: 15. Germline V gives CDR1 LNHDA, CDR2 SQIVND (reference sequence). This CDR3 has 18 residues. Written as DNA, the CDR3 is TGTGCCAGTAGTATAGGTCTCGCGGGGGGCTCATTTGGGAATGAGCAGTTCTTC. Amino acid sequence: CASSIGLAGGSFGNEQFF.